This TCR beta chain is from a study of tumor-infiltrating lymphocytes in primary liver carcinoma. On the study more broadly: The tumors, T1-T3 N0M0 lesions, were about 4.2 to 11 cm across. Overall study results and limits: Tumor-adjacent and tumor-blood pairs shared less of their repertoires than tumor region pairs shared.

Unsorted bulk tissue, about 19-30 mg of it, served as the source for co-extraction of RNA and DNA. V dropped 7 bases and J dropped 9; count of bases not matched to a gene: 9. This CDR3 has 12 residues. From germline, CDR1 is SQVTM and CDR2 ANQGSEA. With a constant-region primer, TCR beta cDNA was made from 400 to 550 ng of total RNA. Amplification in three nested multiplex PCR rounds with slightly modified ARM-PCR gave rise to TCR beta libraries. TRBV1-TRBV30 forward and Cbeta reverse primers drove the first two roughly 10-cycle rounds. Each CDR3 protein is one row after TCRdb ran MiXCR on the multiplex PCR reads. The sample includes 90,000 to 100,000 distinct CDR3 sequences, 55% to 70% of them seen just once. Concerning this clonotype: No antigen is known for it.

The chain couples TRBV29-1 to TRBJ2-5; TRBD2 matches at 9 bases. The receptor was derived from a woman aged 55-75 years with primary liver carcinoma and hepatitis B virus infection. The sample comprised liver tumor tissue from sampling region 5. Indicated subset: tumor region T5, tumor centre. CDR3 bases: TGCAGCGCCGTGGAGCGGGAGGAGGCCCAGTACTTC. This gives the protein CSAVEREEAQYF.